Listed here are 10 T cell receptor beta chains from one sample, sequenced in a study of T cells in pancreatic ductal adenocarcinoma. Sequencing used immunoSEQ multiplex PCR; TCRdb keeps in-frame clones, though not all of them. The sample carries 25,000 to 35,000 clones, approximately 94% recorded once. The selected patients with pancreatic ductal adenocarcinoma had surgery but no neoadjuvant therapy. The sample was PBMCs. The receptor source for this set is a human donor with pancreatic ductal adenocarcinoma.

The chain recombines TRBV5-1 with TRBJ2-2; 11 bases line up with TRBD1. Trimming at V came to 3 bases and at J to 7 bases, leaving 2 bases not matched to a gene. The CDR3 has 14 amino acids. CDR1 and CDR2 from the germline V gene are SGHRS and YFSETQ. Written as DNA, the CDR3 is TGCGCCAGCAGCTGGACAGGGGGCGGCGGGGAGCTGTTTTTT. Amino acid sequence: CASSWTGGGGELFF.

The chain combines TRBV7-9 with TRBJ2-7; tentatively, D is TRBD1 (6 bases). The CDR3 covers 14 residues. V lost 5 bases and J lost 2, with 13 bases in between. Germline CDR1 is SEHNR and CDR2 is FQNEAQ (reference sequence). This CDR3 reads CASSLARTAYEQYF. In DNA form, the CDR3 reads TGTGCCAGCAGCCTCGCGCGGACAGCCTACGAGCAGTACTTC.

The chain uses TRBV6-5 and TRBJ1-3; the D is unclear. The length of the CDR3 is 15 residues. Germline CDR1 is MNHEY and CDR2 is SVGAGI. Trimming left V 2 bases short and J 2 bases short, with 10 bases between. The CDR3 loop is CASSYEGNPGNTIYF. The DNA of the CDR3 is TGTGCCAGCAGTTACGAAGGAAACCCTGGAAACACCATATATTTT.

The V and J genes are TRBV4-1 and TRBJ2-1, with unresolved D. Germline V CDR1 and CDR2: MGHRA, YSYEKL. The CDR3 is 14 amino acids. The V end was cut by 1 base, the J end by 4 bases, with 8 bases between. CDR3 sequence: CASSQVGSYNEQFF. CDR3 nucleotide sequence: TGCGCCAGCAGCCAAGTGGGCAGTTACAATGAGCAGTTCTTC.

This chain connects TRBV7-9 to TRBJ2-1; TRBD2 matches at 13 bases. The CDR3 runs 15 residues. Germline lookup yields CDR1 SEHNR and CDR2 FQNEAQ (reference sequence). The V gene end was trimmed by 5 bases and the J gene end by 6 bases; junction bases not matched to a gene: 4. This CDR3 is CASSRTSGSINEQFF. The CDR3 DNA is TGTGCCAGCAGCCGGACTAGCGGGAGCATCAATGAGCAGTTCTTC.

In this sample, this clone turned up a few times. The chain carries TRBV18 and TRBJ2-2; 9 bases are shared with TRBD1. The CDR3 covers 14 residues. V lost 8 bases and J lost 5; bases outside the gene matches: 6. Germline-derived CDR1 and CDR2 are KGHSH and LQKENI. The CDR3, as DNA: TGTGCCAGCAACCGGGACAGGGCTACCGGGGAGCTGTTTTTT. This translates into CASNRDRATGELFF.

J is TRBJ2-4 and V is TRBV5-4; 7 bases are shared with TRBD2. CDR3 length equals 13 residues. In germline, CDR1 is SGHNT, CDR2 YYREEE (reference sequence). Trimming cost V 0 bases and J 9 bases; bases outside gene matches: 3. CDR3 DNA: TGTGCCAGCAGCTTGGGCGGGGGTCTCATTCAGTACTTC. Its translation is CASSLGGGLIQYF.

The CDR3 loop reads CASSSGTERGKLFF. In DNA, the CDR3 is TGTGCCAGCAGTTCCGGGACAGAAAGAGGAAAACTGTTTTTT. The chain is built from TRBV28 and TRBJ1-4; 7 bases line up with TRBD1. Germline assignment: CDR1 MDHEN and CDR2 SYDVKM. The CDR3 runs to 14 residues. The J segment lost 10 bases and the V segment lost 4 bases, leaving 9 bases of the junction unmatched.

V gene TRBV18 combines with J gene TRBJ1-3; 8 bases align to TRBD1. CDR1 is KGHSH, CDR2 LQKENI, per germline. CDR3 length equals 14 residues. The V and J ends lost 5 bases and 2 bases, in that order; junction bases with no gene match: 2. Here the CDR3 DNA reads TGTGCCAGCTCAAGACAGGGGACTGGAAACACCATATATTTT. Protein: CASSRQGTGNTIYF.

The CDR3 protein is CASSIWTGEQYF. In nucleotides, the CDR3 is TGTGCCAGCAGCATATGGACAGGCGAGCAGTACTTC. This chain uses TRBV7-6 with TRBJ2-7; TRBD1 matches at 7 bases. With V trimmed by 5 bases and J by 6 bases, 4 bases remained unmatched. From germline, CDR1 is SGHVS and CDR2 FNYEAQ. CDR3 length equals 12 residues.